This is a list of T cell receptor beta chains from one sample in a study of T cells after yellow fever vaccination. TCRdb itself ran the 5' RACE reads through MiXCR, one entry per CDR3 protein. The repertoire consists of tens of thousands of distinct CDR3 sequences, with about 7.7% occurring once and the leading ten covering approximately 30%. Here the sequenced sample was CD8+ T cells sorted from PBMCs, taken around 10 days after the first yellow fever vaccination. The source is a man aged 18 to 30 who received the YFV17D yellow fever vaccine. Each CDR3 is given with its conserved first and last residue. A D gene is named only where the DNA matches it firmly. Size is stated for part of the rows, as once, few or many counts, or as a class when the clone is expanded.

>15|TRBD1|few|TRBV6-2/TRBV6-3|TRBJ1-1
TGTGCCAGCAGTTACGTTGCAGGGGACAGCACTGAAGCTTTCTTT
CASSYVAGDSTEAFF
>14|.|.|TRBV4-1|TRBJ1-6
TGCGCCAGCAGCCAAGATTTACGGGCCTCACCCCTCCACTTT
CASSQDLRASPLHF
>12|TRBD1|many|TRBV29-1|TRBJ1-1
TGCAGCGTTGTACCAGGGGGCACTGAAGCTTTCTTT
CSVVPGGTEAFF
>12|.|many|TRBV6-1|TRBJ1-1
TGTGCCAGCAGGTTCGGGAACACTGAAGCTTTCTTT
CASRFGNTEAFF
>16|TRBD2|many|TRBV4-1|TRBJ2-1
TGCGCCAGCAGCCAAACCGGGACTAGCGGTTACAATGAGCAGTTCTTC
CASSQTGTSGYNEQFF
>14|.|few|TRBV5-5|TRBJ2-4
TGTGCCAGCAGCGCCCGTACAGTCGAAAACATTCAGTACTTC
CASSARTVENIQYF
>12|.|few|TRBV12-3/TRBV12-4|TRBJ1-4
TGTGCCAGCAGCCTGGCAGGTGAAAAACTGTTTTTT
CASSLAGEKLFF
>14|.|.|TRBV5-4|TRBJ1-2
TGTGCCAGCAGCCCCACCGGACAGAACTATGGCTACACCTTC
CASSPTGQNYGYTF
>15|TRBD1|.|TRBV20-1|TRBJ2-5
TGCAGTGCTGGGCGAGCCGGGACAGCACAAGAGACCCAGTACTTC
CSAGRAGTAQETQYF
>16|.|many|TRBV3-1|TRBJ2-5
TGTGCCAGCAGCCAAGTCGGGGGGCCCGGGGTAGAGACCCAGTACTTC
CASSQVGGPGVETQYF
>15|TRBD1|many|TRBV27|TRBJ2-3
TGTGCCAGCAGTTTACAGACAGGGGGCCCAGATACGCAGTATTTT
CASSLQTGGPDTQYF
>12|.|.|TRBV28|TRBJ1-1
TGTGCCAGCAGTCGCGGACAGACTGAAGCTTTCTTT
CASSRGQTEAFF
>11|.|.|TRBV4-1|TRBJ2-5
TGCGCCAGCAGCCACCAAGAGACCCAGTACTTC
CASSHQETQYF
>14|TRBD2|.|TRBV19|TRBJ2-7
TGTGCCAGTAGTACCCGGACTAGGATCTACGAGCAGTACTTC
CASSTRTRIYEQYF
>16|.|many|TRBV4-1|TRBJ2-3
TGCGCCAGCAGCTCCCCCCGCACAGGGGGGGCAGATACGCAGTATTTT
CASSSPRTGGADTQYF
>12|TRBD2|few|TRBV20-1|TRBJ2-1
TGCAGTGCGAGAGAACTAGGGACTAGCTTTTTCTTC
CSARELGTSFFF
>14|TRBD1|few|TRBV28|TRBJ2-5
TGTGCCAGCAGTAGGACAGGGGGCAGGGAGACCCAGTACTTC
CASSRTGGRETQYF
>17|TRBD2|.|TRBV11-2|TRBJ2-1
TGTGCCAGCAGCTTCGAACTGGGCGGGGGGGGGTACAATGAGCAGTTCTTC
CASSFELGGGGYNEQFF
>10|.|many|TRBV12-3/TRBV12-4|TRBJ2-3
TGTGCCAGCAGCGGTCATACGCAGTATTTT
CASSGHTQYF
>18|TRBD2|.|TRBV6-1|TRBJ2-1
TGTGCCAGCAGCCTCCAGGTCTCGCGGGGGGGCCCCTACAATGAGCAGTTCTTC
CASSLQVSRGGPYNEQFF
>13|.|many|TRBV12-3/TRBV12-4|TRBJ2-5
TGTGCCAGCAGTCCGTGGTTACAAGAGACCCAGTACTTC
CASSPWLQETQYF
>13|TRBD1|many|TRBV29-1|TRBJ1-1
TGCAGCGTTTACCCTACAGGGGCAGGCATAGCTTTCTTT
CSVYPTGAGIAFF
>14|.|.|TRBV6-5|TRBJ2-3
TGTGCCAGCAGTTATTATAGCTCTACAGATACGCAGTATTTT
CASSYYSSTDTQYF
>16|.|few|TRBV7-6|TRBJ1-1
TGTGCCAGCAGCTTAGAGGGGCTCGGAATGAACACTGAAGCTTTCTTT
CASSLEGLGMNTEAFF
>14|TRBD1|many|TRBV11-2|TRBJ2-7
TGTGCCAGCAGCCAGACAGGGGGGTCCTACGAGCAGTACTTC
CASSQTGGSYEQYF
>12|.|many|TRBV29-1|TRBJ1-1
.
CSVAQGAVGTFF
>15|.|few|TRBV12-3/TRBV12-4|TRBJ1-5
TGTGCCAGCAGTTTCGGGCAGGTGAATATTCAGCCCCAGCATTTT
CASSFGQVNIQPQHF
>13|.|many|TRBV7-6|TRBJ1-1
TGTGCCAGCAGCATCCAGGGTTCCACTGAAGCTTTCTTT
CASSIQGSTEAFF
>16|.|.|TRBV3-1|TRBJ2-3
TGTGCCAGCAGCCAAGGATCCGGGACTGTCCCAGATACGCAGTATTTT
CASSQGSGTVPDTQYF
>19|.|many|TRBV4-3|TRBJ1-2
TGCGCCAGCAGCCAACAGCGGTGGGACCGATACCGTATAAACTATGGCTACACCTTC
CASSQQRWDRYRINYGYTF
>13|.|many|TRBV20-1|TRBJ2-3
TGCAGTGCTACAAACCGAATCACAGATACGCAGTATTTT
CSATNRITDTQYF
>16|TRBD2|many|TRBV6-2/TRBV6-3|TRBJ2-2
TGTGCCAGCAGTTACCCCGGGGGGGCGAGGACCGGGGAGCTGTTTTTT
CASSYPGGARTGELFF
>15|TRBD1|.|TRBV24-1|TRBJ2-7
TGTGCCACCAGTGACCCTGGACAGGGACTCTACGAGCAGTACTTC
CATSDPGQGLYEQYF
>15|.|.|TRBV18|TRBJ1-5
TGTGCCAGCTCACCACCGGAACGAGGCAATCAGCCCCAGCATTTT
CASSPPERGNQPQHF
>14|.|many|TRBV7-3|TRBJ1-1
TGTGCCAGCAGCTTAGGGGCTGGGGACACTGAAGCTTTCTTT
CASSLGAGDTEAFF
>15|.|many|TRBV5-1|TRBJ2-7
TGCGCCAGCAGCCCGGGAGCAGGGAAGACCTACGAGCAGTACTTC
CASSPGAGKTYEQYF
>17|TRBD2|many|TRBV11-2|TRBJ2-5
TGTGCCAGCAGCCGGACGATATATACTAGCGGCCAAGAGACCCAGTACTTC
CASSRTIYTSGQETQYF
>14|.|many|TRBV6-1|TRBJ1-1
TGTGCCAGCAGTGGCGACAACCGAACCCCTGAAGCTTTCTTT
CASSGDNRTPEAFF
>13|.|.|TRBV6-2/TRBV6-3|TRBJ1-1
TGTGCCAGCAGCCTTCCCTTGGGGGTTGAAGCTTTCTTT
CASSLPLGVEAFF
>15|.|few|TRBV9|TRBJ1-1
TGTGCCAGCAGCTTCTCCGGGACACGGAACACTGAAGCTTTCTTT
CASSFSGTRNTEAFF
>15|TRBD1|many|TRBV6-2/TRBV6-3|TRBJ2-1
TGTGCCAGCACGACAGGGCCTGGCTCCTACAATGAGCAGTTCTTC
CASTTGPGSYNEQFF
>13|TRBD1|many|TRBV10-3|TRBJ2-7
TGTGCCAGCCGGGACAGGGGGGACTACGAGCAGTACTTC
CASRDRGDYEQYF
>15|TRBD2|many|TRBV6-4|TRBJ2-1
TGTGCCAGCAGTGAGGCTAGCGGGGGGGCCAATGAGCAGTTCTTC
CASSEASGGANEQFF
>15|.|many|TRBV6-5|TRBJ2-3
TGTGCCAGCAGTTACGCCCTGGCTAGCACAGATACGCAGTATTTT
CASSYALASTDTQYF
>15|.|.|TRBV6-2/TRBV6-3|TRBJ1-2
TGTGCCAGCAACCCCGAAAACAGGATTAACTATGGCTACACCTTC
CASNPENRINYGYTF
>13|.|many|TRBV29-1|TRBJ2-2
TGCAGCGTTGGCAGCGCGAACACCGGGGAGCTGTTTTTT
CSVGSANTGELFF
>14|TRBD1|.|TRBV27|TRBJ1-5
TGTGCCAGCAGGGAACAGGGGGCCAATCAGCCCCAGCATTTT
CASREQGANQPQHF
>17|.|many|TRBV4-1|TRBJ2-6
TGCGCCAGCAGCTACAGGAAAACACCCTCTGGGGCCAACGTCCTGACTTTC
CASSYRKTPSGANVLTF
>14|TRBD1|many|TRBV18|TRBJ2-7
TGTGCCAGCTCACCTCAGGGGGTCTCCTACGAGCAGTACTTC
CASSPQGVSYEQYF
>11|.|many|TRBV7-9|TRBJ2-7
TGTGCCAGCAGCCTATCCTACGAGCAGTACTTC
CASSLSYEQYF
>12|TRBD1|few|TRBV6-5|TRBJ1-5
TGTGCCAGCGGCCCAGGGGGCCTGTCCCAGCATTTT
CASGPGGLSQHF
>15|TRBD2|many|TRBV30|TRBJ2-3
TGTGCCTGGCATAGCGGGGAAACCCAAATAGATACGCAGTATTTT
CAWHSGETQIDTQYF
>14|.|.|TRBV9|TRBJ2-7
TGTGCCAGCAGCCCAAGGGACCCACCCTACGAGCAGTACTTC
CASSPRDPPYEQYF
>16|.|many|TRBV4-3|TRBJ1-3
TGCGCCAGCAGCCAAGAATCCGCCAGCTCTGGAAACACCATATATTTT
CASSQESASSGNTIYF
>16|.|.|TRBV12-3/TRBV12-4|TRBJ2-3
TGTGCCAGCAGTCCCCTTCCTGGGGGGAGAACAGATACGCAGTATTTT
CASSPLPGGRTDTQYF